This TCR beta chain stems from a study of shared clonotypes between healthy human individuals. Whole-study results and caveats: For naive CD4 cells, around 5% of clonotypes were shared across a handful of donors.

Clones were read by immunoSEQ multiplex PCR, and TCRdb kept only the in-frame ones, dropping some. The sample has over a million clones, about 98% seen once. Nashville, Tennessee was home to all donors, who were Caucasian adults. A remark on this clone: What it binds is unknown.

Sequencing used naive CD4+ T cells sorted from blood. Subset denoted: CD45RA+ positively selected. The receptor comes from a man younger than 40 in good health.

Written as DNA, the CDR3 is TGTGCCAGCAGTTACCCTAGGGGCAGGGGCTATGGCTACACCTTC. Translating gives CASSYPRGRGYGYTF. V is TRBV6-6 and J is TRBJ1-2, with D perhaps TRBD1 (6 bases). Looked up from germline, CDR1 is MNHNY and CDR2 is SVGAGI (reference sequence). Trimming took off 2 bases at V and 4 bases at J, with 14 bases between the two ends. This CDR3 has 15 residues.